This TCR beta chain stems from a study of blood T cell repertoires in COVID-19. The protocol was immunoSEQ multiplex PCR, while the TCRdb copy is restricted to in-frame clones and leaves out a portion. The profile shows some 180,000 clones, 81% of them singletons. Recruited during active infection, patients (from Seattle) were subsequently followed longitudinally. Trimming removed 6 bases from V and 2 bases from J, with 14 bases in between. From germline, CDR1 is MNHEY and CDR2 SMNVEV (reference sequence). The CDR3 has 14 amino acids. Sequenced sample: peripheral blood. The TCR sequence derives from a woman aged 40 to 49 with COVID-19, enrolled during active disease. The chain combines TRBV27 with TRBJ2-7; D is uncertain. For the CDR3, the DNA is TGTGCCAGCAGACCTGAACATCCCCCCTACGAGCAGTACTTC. Translation gives CASRPEHPPYEQYF.